These 32 T cell receptor beta chains were sequenced from one sample in a study of regulatory dendritic cells for organ transplantation. Only in-frame clones appear in the TCRdb table, and some are missing; sequencing was by immunoSEQ multiplex PCR. The table lists roughly 28,000 clones, roughly 80% of them singletons. Sequencing input: naive CD4+ T cells from blood. The subset is: CD45RA+ naive T cells. The receptors here all came from a human donor in good health.

The chain recombines TRBV6-1 with TRBJ2-1; TRBD2 matches 9 bases. The germline V gene encodes CDR1 MNHNS and CDR2 SASEGT. The CDR3 contains 15 residues. Trimming took 6 bases from V and 10 from J; bases not matched to a gene: 13. CDR3 nucleotides: TGTGCCAGCAGCTCAGAAGTTAGCGGGGGATTAGAGCAGTTCTTC. Residues: CASSSEVSGGLEQFF.

The rearrangement uses TRBV5-1 and TRBJ1-1; TRBD1 matches at 7 bases. Germline CDR1 SGHRS, CDR2 YFSETQ. The CDR3 consists of 15 residues. After removal of 4 bases from V and 6 bases from J, the junction contained 12 bases not matched to a gene. Written as DNA, the CDR3 is TGCGCCAGCAGCCCATCCCCGGGACAGAGGGCTGAAGCTTTCTTT. Its translation: CASSPSPGQRAEAFF.

This clone has just one count. J is TRBJ1-5 and V is TRBV18; 7 bases are a match to TRBD1. V lost 6 bases and J lost 1; bases outside the gene matches: 6. CDR1 and CDR2 from the germline V gene are KGHSH and LQKENI. The CDR3 sequence is 15 residues long. The CDR3 loop reads CASSTGTESNQPQHF. CDR3 DNA: TGTGCCAGCTCTACCGGGACAGAGAGCAATCAGCCCCAGCATTTT.

The V gene is TRBV11-2, the J gene TRBJ1-1, with D unresolved. Germline CDR1 and CDR2: SGHAT and FQNNGV. Between the trimmed V and J ends, which lost 2 bases and 2 bases, there was a span of 6 bases. The CDR3 has 13 residues. This CDR3 is CASSLLPNTEAFF. The DNA of the CDR3 is TGTGCCAGCAGCTTACTCCCCAACACTGAAGCTTTCTTT.

V usage is TRBV27 and J usage is TRBJ2-1, with TRBD1 matching over 8 bases. V shed 4 bases, J shed 7 bases, and the junction held 15 bases outside the gene matches. CDR1 MNHEY and CDR2 SMNVEV come from the germline V gene (reference sequence). The CDR3 sequence is 17 residues long. In DNA, the CDR3 is TGTGCCAGCAGTTCCCGGTTTGAGACAGGGGTGGCAAATGAGCAGTTCTTC. Amino acids: CASSSRFETGVANEQFF.

The chain joins TRBV29-1 to TRBJ2-7; 9 bases match TRBD2. Germline V gene sequence: CDR1 SQVTM, CDR2 ANQGSEA. There are 13 residues in the CDR3. With 6 bases clipped from V and 2 bases from J, the junction kept 5 bases outside the gene matches. The CDR3 coding sequence is TGCAGCGTCATAGCGGGGGCAGCCTACGAGCAGTACTTC. This translates into CSVIAGAAYEQYF.

This clone showed up just a few times. V usage is TRBV2 and J usage is TRBJ1-3; a possible D gene is TRBD1 (6 bases). The germline V gene has CDR1 SNHLY and CDR2 FYNNEI. The CDR3 runs to 14 residues. The V and J ends lost 6 bases and 0 bases respectively, with 9 bases between them. CDR3 amino acids: CASRGQHSGNTIYF. The CDR3 DNA reads TGTGCCAGCAGAGGACAGCACTCTGGAAACACCATATATTTT.

The chain couples TRBV5-1 to TRBJ2-3, with 10 bases that match TRBD1. Germline assignment: CDR1 SGHRS and CDR2 YFSETQ. CDR3 length equals 16 residues. J gave up 3 bases and V 7 bases, and 11 bases lay outside the gene matches. The CDR3 DNA is TGCGCCAGCCAATATTTGACAGGGGGCTGGACAGATACGCAGTATTTT. Translated: CASQYLTGGWTDTQYF.

This clone was detected only a few times. The CDR3 loop reads CASRPGQGPYEQYF. Here the CDR3 DNA reads TGTGCCAGTAGGCCGGGACAGGGACCCTACGAGCAGTACTTC. The J gene is TRBJ2-7, the V gene TRBV19, with TRBD1 matching 9 bases. J gave up 2 bases and V 6 bases, and 5 bases lay outside the gene matches. The germline CDR1 and CDR2 sequences are LNHDA and SQIVND (reference sequence). The CDR3 has 14 residues.

CDR3 region: CASSRGDETNEKLFF. CDR3 nucleotide sequence: TGTGCCAGCAGCCGCGGGGACGAGACTAATGAAAAACTGTTTTTT. V usage is TRBV7-9 and J usage is TRBJ1-4; D perhaps matches TRBD1 (5 bases). Trimming took off 5 bases at V and 2 bases at J, with 12 bases between the two ends. Germline lookup yields CDR1 SEHNR and CDR2 FQNEAQ (reference sequence). The CDR3 contains 15 residues. The whole variable domain, remainder taken from reference TRBV7-9 and TRBJ1-4, is DTGVSQNPRHKITKRGQNVTFRCDPISEHNRLYWYRQTLGQGPEFLTYFQNEAQLEKSRLLSDRFSAERPKGSFSTLEIQRTEQGDSAMYLCASSRGDETNEKLFFGSGTQLSVL.

The chain has TRBV7-9 and TRBJ2-5; D is undetermined. The CDR3 is made up of 11 amino acids. The ends were cut back, 5 bases at V and 2 bases at J, with 3 bases in the middle. Germline-derived CDR1 and CDR2 are SEHNR and FQNEAQ (reference sequence). DNA for the CDR3: TGTGCCAGCAGCATACAAGAGACCCAGTACTTC. This codes for CASSIQETQYF. Full variable domain (outside the CDR3, taken from reference TRBV7-9 and TRBJ2-5): DTGVSQNPRHKITKRGQNVTFRCDPISEHNRLYWYRQTLGQGPEFLTYFQNEAQLEKSRLLSDRFSAERPKGSFSTLEIQRTEQGDSAMYLCASSIQETQYFGPGTRLLVL.

This clone came up once. The gene calls are TRBV5-4 and TRBJ1-1; TRBD1 is a possible D gene (5 bases). The V end was cut by 4 bases, the J end by 8 bases, with 21 bases between. CDR1 and CDR2 (germline): SGHNT, YYREEE (reference sequence). The CDR3 has 15 residues. The CDR3 reads CASSLQVAGWKEAFF. DNA of the CDR3: TGTGCCAGCAGCCTCCAGGTTGCAGGGTGGAAGGAAGCTTTCTTT.

This clone is a singleton in its sample. This rearrangement joins TRBV2 to TRBJ2-5; no clear D gene. CDR3 length: 13 residues. With 7 bases removed from V and 2 bases from J, the gap between germline ends came to 11 bases. Germline V gene lookup returns CDR1 SNHLY and CDR2 FYNNEI. CDR3 loop: CASNIVNQETQYF. CDR3 sequence (DNA): TGTGCCAGCAATATCGTAAATCAAGAGACCCAGTACTTC.

This chain uses TRBV11-3 with TRBJ2-7, with D possibly matching TRBD1 (5 bases). The ends were cut back, 5 bases at V and 3 bases at J, with 11 bases in the middle. Germline V gene lookup returns CDR1 SGHNT and CDR2 YENEEA. This CDR3 is 13 amino acids long. The CDR3 reads CASSLQGFYEQYF. In DNA form, the CDR3 reads TGTGCCAGCAGCCTCCAGGGCTTCTACGAGCAGTACTTC.

The chain links TRBV19 to TRBJ2-3; weak D call: TRBD2 (5 bases). Per germline, CDR1 LNHDA and CDR2 SQIVND (reference sequence). The V end was cut by 5 bases, the J end by 1 base, with 13 bases between. The CDR3 extends over 15 amino acids. The CDR3 sequence is CASSASSTGTDTQYF. Written as DNA, the CDR3 is TGTGCCAGTAGTGCATCTAGCACTGGCACAGATACGCAGTATTTT.

This clone has just one count. CDR3: CASSAGTGAFTDTQYF. The CDR3, as DNA: TGTGCCAGCAGTGCCGGGACAGGGGCTTTCACAGATACGCAGTATTTT. V and J are TRBV9 and TRBJ2-3; 10 bases are shared with TRBD1. This CDR3 has 16 amino acids. V lost 5 bases, J lost 2 bases, and 8 bases stayed unmatched. The germline V gene encodes CDR1 SGDLS and CDR2 YYNGEE. Supplemented by reference TRBV9 and TRBJ2-3, the full variable domain reads DSGVTQTPKHLITATGQRVTLRCSPRSGDLSVYWYQQSLDQGLQFLIQYYNGEERAKGNILERFSAQQFPDLHSELNLSSLELGDSALYFCASSAGTGAFTDTQYFGPGTRLTVL.

This clone was observed once. The CDR3: CASSQERSYEQYF. CDR3 coding DNA: TGTGCCAGCAGCCAGGAGCGATCCTACGAGCAGTACTTC. This rearrangement joins TRBV4-2 to TRBJ2-7; D is uncertain. Trimming took off 3 bases at V and 1 base at J, with 7 bases between the two ends. Germline lookup yields CDR1 LGHNA and CDR2 YNFKEQ. The CDR3 is 13 amino acids.

This chain links TRBV5-6 with TRBJ2-5; TRBD1 agrees at 9 bases. CDR3 length equals 16 residues. CDR1 and CDR2 (germline): SGHDT, YYEEEE. The junction had 6 bases not matched to a gene; V was cut back by 1 base and J by 2 bases. CDR3 sequence reads: CASSLPGTGTQETQYF. In nucleotides, the CDR3 is TGTGCCAGCAGCTTGCCCGGGACAGGGACTCAAGAGACCCAGTACTTC.

DNA of the CDR3: TGTGCCAGCAGCGGGTGGACAGGCTGGAACACTGAAGCTTTCTTT. It yields the protein CASSGWTGWNTEAFF. The chain is built from TRBV5-8 and TRBJ1-1; TRBD1 matches at 7 bases. Germline V gene lookup returns CDR1 SGHTS and CDR2 YDEGEE. The CDR3 covers 15 residues. Trimming took 4 bases from V and 1 from J; bases not matched to a gene: 7.

This clone occurred a few times. V gene TRBV5-1 combines with J gene TRBJ1-1; a weak D match, TRBD1 (5 bases). The CDR3 sequence is 14 residues long. Between the trimmed V and J ends, which lost 1 base and 0 bases, there was a span of 7 bases. Germline V gene lookup returns CDR1 SGHRS and CDR2 YFSETQ. The CDR3 sequence is CASSLRGMNTEAFF. CDR3 nucleotide sequence: TGCGCCAGCAGCTTGAGGGGCATGAACACTGAAGCTTTCTTT.

The V and J genes are TRBV5-4 and TRBJ2-5; D is perhaps TRBD2 (7 bases). The V gene's germline CDR1 is SGHNT and CDR2 YYREEE (reference sequence). The V and J ends lost 4 bases and 4 bases respectively, with 20 bases between them. This CDR3 contains 16 residues. The CDR3 is CASSPGGGGAGETQYF. The CDR3 nucleotides are TGTGCCAGCAGCCCCGGCGGAGGGGGGGCCGGAGAGACCCAGTACTTC.

This sequence joins TRBV5-1 and TRBJ2-1, with 11 bases fitting TRBD1. The CDR3 contains 16 residues. Germline V CDR1 and CDR2: SGHRS, YFSETQ. J lost 0 bases, V lost 2 bases, and 1 base had no gene match. The CDR3 bases are TGCGCCAGCAGCTTAGGGACAGGGGGCTCCTACAATGAGCAGTTCTTC. Protein: CASSLGTGGSYNEQFF.

This rearrangement joins TRBV5-1 to TRBJ2-3, with 7 bases identical to TRBD2. The J segment lost 3 bases and the V segment lost 3 bases, leaving 19 bases of the junction unmatched. CDR1 is SGHRS, CDR2 YFSETQ, per germline. The CDR3 spans 19 residues. The CDR3 DNA is TGCGCCAGCAGCTCACCCCTGGGAGGGGAGGGGTTGGTGACAGATACGCAGTATTTT. The encoded protein is CASSSPLGGEGLVTDTQYF. The full variable domain, completed using reference TRBV5-1 and TRBJ2-3, is KAGVTQTPRYLIKTRGQQVTLSCSPISGHRSVSWYQQTPGQGLQFLFEYFSETQRNKGNFPGRFSGRQFSNSRSEMNVSTLELGDSALYLCASSSPLGGEGLVTDTQYFGPGTRLTVL.

The gene calls are TRBV5-6 and TRBJ1-5; possibly TRBD1 for D (5 bases). CDR1 is SGHDT, CDR2 YYEEEE, per germline. The CDR3 is made up of 15 amino acids. V was clipped by 4 bases and J by 2 bases, with 13 bases between them. In DNA, the CDR3 is TGTGCCAGCAGCCCAGCGGGACTTGGCAATCAGCCCCAGCATTTT. This sequence encodes CASSPAGLGNQPQHF.

In its sample, this clone was seen once. This chain joins TRBV19 and TRBJ2-7; TRBD1 agrees at 9 bases. CDR3 length: 18 amino acids. Trimming took 5 bases from V and 1 from J; bases not matched to a gene: 15. Germline values: CDR1 LNHDA, CDR2 SQIVND (reference sequence). This CDR3 is CASSARHPGGTGSYEQYF. The CDR3 DNA reads as TGTGCCAGTAGTGCACGACATCCTGGGGGGACAGGGTCCTACGAGCAGTACTTC.

This clone was counted a single time. This chain joins TRBV4-2 and TRBJ1-2, with 7 positions matching TRBD1. There are 16 residues in the CDR3. In germline, CDR1 is LGHNA, CDR2 YNFKEQ. Germline trimming cut 6 bases from V and 2 bases from J; bases unmatched to any gene: 12. The chain's CDR3 is CASSNPPGQQNYGYTF. The CDR3 DNA is TGTGCCAGCAGTAATCCACCGGGACAGCAAAACTATGGCTACACCTTC.

The V and J genes are TRBV7-2 and TRBJ1-2; D gene unclear. V was clipped by 0 bases and J by 8 bases, with 10 bases between them. The CDR3 sequence is 13 residues long. CDR1 is SGHTA and CDR2 is FQGNSA in the germline V gene. CDR3 bases: TGTGCCAGCAGCTTAGCGTGGGAGAGAGGCTACACCTTC. It specifies CASSLAWERGYTF.

This chain uses TRBV4-1 with TRBJ2-6; D is unresolved. The ends were cut back, 4 bases at V and 3 bases at J, with 10 bases in the middle. The germline V gene has CDR1 MGHRA and CDR2 YSYEKL. CDR3 length equals 15 residues. CDR3 DNA sequence: TGCGCCAGCAGCCCGGGTTTGGGTGGGGCCAACGTCCTGACTTTC. This gives the protein CASSPGLGGANVLTF.

This clone was recorded a few times. This chain uses TRBV5-6 with TRBJ1-1, with D unclear. Trimming took 0 bases from V and 4 from J, leaving 10 bases between them. Germline V gene lookup returns CDR1 SGHDT and CDR2 YYEEEE. The CDR3 is 14 residues long. The CDR3 loop reads CASSLGRRGTEAFF. Written as DNA, the CDR3 is TGTGCCAGCAGCTTGGGACGGCGCGGCACTGAAGCTTTCTTT.

The V call is TRBV14, the J call TRBJ1-2, with D maybe TRBD1 (6 bases). Germline V gives CDR1 SGHDN, CDR2 FVKESK. CDR3 length: 15 amino acids. V was shortened by 1 base and J by 4 bases, with 13 bases between the two germline ends. CDR3 loop: CASSQGTELGYGYTF. The CDR3, as DNA: TGTGCCAGCAGCCAAGGGACAGAACTGGGCTATGGCTACACCTTC.

This clone was detected only once. This rearrangement joins TRBV6-6 to TRBJ1-3, with a tentative D call TRBD1 (5 bases). CDR1 MNHNY and CDR2 SVGAGI come from the germline V gene (reference sequence). V lost 8 bases, J lost 2 bases, and 10 bases lay in between. This CDR3 spans 13 amino acids. CDR3 DNA sequence: TGTGCCAGCGGTGGGGCAGCTGGAAACACCATATATTTT. The encoded protein is CASGGAAGNTIYF.

This chain joins TRBV5-1 and TRBJ2-1; D call uncertain. The V gene's germline CDR1 is SGHRS and CDR2 YFSETQ. This CDR3 comprises 13 residues. The V and J ends lost 0 bases and 5 bases respectively, with 6 bases between them. The CDR3 DNA is TGCGCCAGCAGCTTGGACCAGAACAATGAGCAGTTCTTC. Its protein product is CASSLDQNNEQFF.